This T cell receptor beta chain was recovered during a study of CD8 T cells in ankylosing spondylitis. Study-wide results and limits: In ankylosing spondylitis blood, a motif of seven to nine highly homologous TCR beta variants appeared characteristic. Earlier literature documents some of the motif variants in reactive arthritis synovial fluid and blood. The clones that were linked to disease were reported to be significantly enriched in matched synovial fluid samples from ankylosing spondylitis patients.

V was trimmed by 8 bases and J by 2 bases, leaving 10 bases between them. CDR1 and CDR2 from the germline V gene are MNHEY and SVGEGT. This CDR3 has 12 amino acids. This clonotype was detected ten times or more. The antigen remains undetermined. Making use of molecular barcodes, quantitative 5'-RACE generated TCR beta libraries. From the 5' RACE reads, TCRdb called clonotypes with MiXCR, one entry per CDR3 protein. The sample carries about 190,000 distinct CDR3 sequences, roughly 13% recorded once. The clonotype originates from a female donor with ankylosing spondylitis or in good health (not recorded which). This chain links TRBV6-2 or TRBV6-3 with TRBJ2-7, with D uncertain. The sample comprised blood, either unsorted or a sorted T cell fraction (not recorded which). The CDR3 sequence is CASFDGAYEQYF. CDR3 nucleotide sequence: TGTGCCAGCTTTGACGGAGCCTACGAGCAGTACTTC.